This TCR beta chain was sequenced in a study of T cells in localized non-small cell lung cancer. Study-level points and caveats: Uninvolved adjacent lung showed the highest T cell clonality, exceeding tumor.

The ends were cut back, 4 bases at V and 3 bases at J, with 14 bases in the middle. Germline V CDR1 and CDR2: SGDLS, YYNGEE. This CDR3 has 15 residues. The data were produced by immunoSEQ multiplex PCR, yet TCRdb's version contains in-frame clones alone and is incomplete. Among about 3,100 clones listed, over 20% were seen once. This clone is deemed medium-sized (0.01 to 0.1%). Its target is not known. The chain uses TRBV9 and TRBJ2-1, with D possibly being TRBD2 (7 bases). The clonotype originates from a man between 35 and 75 years old with stage III squamous cell lung carcinoma. Sequencing was performed on normal lung tissue next to the tumor, taken before any cancer treatment. CDR3 amino acids: CASSPLGGDYNEQFF. The CDR3 nucleotides are TGTGCCAGCAGCCCCCTAGGGGGGGACTACAATGAGCAGTTCTTC.